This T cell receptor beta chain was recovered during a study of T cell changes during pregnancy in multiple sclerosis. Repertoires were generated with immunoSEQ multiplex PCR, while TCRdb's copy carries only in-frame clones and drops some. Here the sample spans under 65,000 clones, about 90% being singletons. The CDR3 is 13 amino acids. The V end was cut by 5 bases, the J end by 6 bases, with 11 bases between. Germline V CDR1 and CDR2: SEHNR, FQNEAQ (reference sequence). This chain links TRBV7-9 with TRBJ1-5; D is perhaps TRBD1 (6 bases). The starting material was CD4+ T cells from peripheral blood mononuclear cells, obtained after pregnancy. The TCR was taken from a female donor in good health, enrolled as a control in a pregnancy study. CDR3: CASSVQGSQPQHF. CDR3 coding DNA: TGTGCCAGCAGCGTGCAGGGGAGTCAGCCCCAGCATTTT.